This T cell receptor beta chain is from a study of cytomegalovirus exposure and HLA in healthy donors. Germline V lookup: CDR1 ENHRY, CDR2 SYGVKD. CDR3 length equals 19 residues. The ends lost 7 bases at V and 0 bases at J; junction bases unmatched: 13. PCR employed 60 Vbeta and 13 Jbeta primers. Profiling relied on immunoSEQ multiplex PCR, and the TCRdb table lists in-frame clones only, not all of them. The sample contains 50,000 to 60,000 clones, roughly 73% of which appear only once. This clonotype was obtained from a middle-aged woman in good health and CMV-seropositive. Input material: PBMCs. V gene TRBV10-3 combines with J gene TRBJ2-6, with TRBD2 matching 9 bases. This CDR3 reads CAINKERVAGASGANVLTF. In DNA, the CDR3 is TGTGCCATCAATAAGGAGCGGGTAGCGGGGGCCTCTGGGGCCAACGTCCTGACTTTC.